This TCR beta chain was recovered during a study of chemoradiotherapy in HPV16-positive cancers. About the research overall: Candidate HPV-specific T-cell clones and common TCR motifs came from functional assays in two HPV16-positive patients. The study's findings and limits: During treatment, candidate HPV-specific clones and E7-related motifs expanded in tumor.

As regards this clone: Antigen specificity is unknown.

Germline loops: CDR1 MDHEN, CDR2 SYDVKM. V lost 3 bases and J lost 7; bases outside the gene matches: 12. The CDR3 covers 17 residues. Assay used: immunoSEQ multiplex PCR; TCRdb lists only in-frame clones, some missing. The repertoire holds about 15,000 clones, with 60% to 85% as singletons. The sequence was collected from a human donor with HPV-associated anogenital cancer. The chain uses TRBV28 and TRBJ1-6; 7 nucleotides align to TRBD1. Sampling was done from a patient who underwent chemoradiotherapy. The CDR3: CASSFPLPGTENSPLHF. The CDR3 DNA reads TGTGCCAGCAGTTTCCCACTTCCCGGGACAGAAAATTCACCCCTCCACTTT.